The present T cell receptor beta chain was sequenced within a study of T cell responses to AZD1222 COVID-19 vaccine (dated by TCRdb to about 2021). Turning to the overall study: AZD1222 recipients whose second dose came at about 4 weeks and those whose second dose came at about 12 weeks were combined into one group, since spike-specific TCR depth and breadth did not differ between the two schedules. A total of 233 trial participants underwent TCR sequencing, of whom 207 received two doses of AZD1222 and some 25 received two doses of the MenACWY control vaccine. Trial participants were enrolled by age into 18-55, 56-69 and 70-plus year subgroups, with roughly 160, 29 and 62 TCR-sequenced participants respectively.

The CDR3 regions of human TCRbeta chains were analyzed by immunosequencing. Per the authors' processing: Repertoire TCRs were checked for matches against a reference library of SARS-CoV-2-specific TCRs that had been generated using the MIRA antigen-specificity platform. Breadth meant the fraction of unique TCRs that were SARS-CoV-2-associated, whereas depth meant the fraction of total T cells that were SARS-CoV-2-associated. Each spike-specific TCR was assigned to its reactive spike region and to a CD4 or CD8 class using the MIRA data. Log10-transformed breadth and depth values were compared by one-way ANOVA with Sidak's multiple comparisons tests. The table comes from immuneACCESS by way of TCRdb, which keeps in-frame sequences with V and J called. Part of the clones is missing from these tables; in studies checked, under half for an unresolved V gene and the rest for unknown reasons. V, J and clone size derive from that table, while D and trimming were established from the DNA sequence. Recorded for this sample are around 140,000 clones; just over 90% of them occurred a single time. 6.9% of the sample is held by the ten biggest clonotypes.

Reading the label with the study, this specimen's time point is: baseline before first vaccination. Vaccinee samples came from UK trials COV001 and COV002, including a single-blind randomized controlled phase 2/3 trial of AZD1222 (ChAdOx1 nCoV-19) in healthy adults. Trial participant PBMC samples were collected at day 0 and day 28 after the second dose for TCRbeta chain sequencing. The paper's findings and limits, for the study overall: After two AZD1222 doses, both the breadth and the depth of spike-specific TCRs were significantly higher than at day 0 and than in MenACWY recipients. Participants were mostly white British and included more females than males, and it was suggested by the authors that clonal diversity may have been underestimated. Conclusions about previously exposed vaccinees are limited, since just 6 or 7 AZD1222 recipients were seropositive for SARS-CoV-2 at baseline. The 56-69-year group was small, and its depth increase did not reach significance, likely because of low power. Reportedly, close to half of the unique spike-specific TCRs recognized epitopes lying outside the regions that are mutated in the B.1.351 and B.1.1.7 variants. CD4 TCRs associated with the vaccine covered the entire spike protein, and the dominant responses were in regions 160-218 and 743-854. No day 14 peak-response samples were available, so repertoires were characterized only after the peak T cell response.

The CDR3, cysteine through phenylalanine, is 10 amino acids long. This entry keeps only the CDR3 DNA: 30 bases, framed from base 1. Looking up the germline V gene yields CDR1 MNHEY and CDR2 SVGAGI. The V and J ends are trimmed by 6 bases and 6 bases, leaving 6 bases between them. Concerning this clone itself: This clone's antigen is unknown. Base quality data are lacking; no much larger clone is found one base away.

The chain links TRBV6-5 with TRBJ2-7, with the D gene not confidently named. This receptor was identified in an adult in good health. The starting material was peripheral blood, obtained on day 0 of AZD1222 vaccination. The CDR3 in this case is CASRLGEQYF. In nucleotides, the sequence is TGTGCCAGCAGGCTGGGCGAGCAGTACTTC.